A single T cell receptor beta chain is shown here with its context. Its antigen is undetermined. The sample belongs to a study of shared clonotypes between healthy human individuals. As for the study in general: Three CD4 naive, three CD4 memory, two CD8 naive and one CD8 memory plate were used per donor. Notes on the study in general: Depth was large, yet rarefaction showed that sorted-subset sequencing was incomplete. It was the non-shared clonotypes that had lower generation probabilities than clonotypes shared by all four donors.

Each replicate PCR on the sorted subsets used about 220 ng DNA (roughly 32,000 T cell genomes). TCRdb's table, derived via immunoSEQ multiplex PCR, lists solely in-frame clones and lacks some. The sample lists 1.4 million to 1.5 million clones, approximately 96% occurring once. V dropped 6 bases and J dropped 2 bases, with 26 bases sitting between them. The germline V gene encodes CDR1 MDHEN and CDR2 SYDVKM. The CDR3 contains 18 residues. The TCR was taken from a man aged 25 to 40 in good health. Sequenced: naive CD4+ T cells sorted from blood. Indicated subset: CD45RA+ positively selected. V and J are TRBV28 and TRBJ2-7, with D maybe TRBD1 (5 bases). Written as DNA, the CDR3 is TGTGCCAGCAGCCCCGTCCCCATTTTAACAGGACATACCTACGAGCAGTACTTC. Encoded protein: CASSPVPILTGHTYEQYF.